These 30 T cell receptor beta chains were sequenced from one sample in a study of patients and donors after allogeneic stem cell transplantation. TCRdb called the RT-PCR reads again in MiXCR, with one record for every CDR3 protein. The sample lists some 90,000 distinct CDR3 sequences; approximately 49% were seen once. Sequencing input: blood, either unsorted or a sorted T cell fraction (not recorded which). Source of these receptors: a human donor who was either an allogeneic HSCT recipient or a stem cell or donor lymphocyte infusion donor (not recorded which). It is not recorded whose cells these are; they may come from a transplant donor.

The chain couples TRBV4-2 to TRBJ1-5; TRBD1 might be the D (5 bases). Germline V gene sequence: CDR1 LGHNA, CDR2 YNFKEQ. The ends were cut back, 4 bases at V and 2 bases at J, with 15 bases in the middle. The CDR3 has 16 residues. The CDR3 coding sequence is TGTGCCAGCAGCCCTAATGGGGGATCCGGCAATCAGCCCCAGCATTTT. Protein product: CASSPNGGSGNQPQHF.

The chain joins TRBV15 to TRBJ1-3; D gene unclear. Trimming left V 0 bases short and J 0 bases short, with 9 bases between. CDR3 length: 16 amino acids. Looked up from germline, CDR1 is LNHNV and CDR2 is YYDKDF (reference sequence). The CDR3 nucleotides are TGTGCCACCAGCAGAGATCCGGGCTTCTCTGGAAACACCATATATTTT. Its translation: CATSRDPGFSGNTIYF. Full variable domain (rest looked up from reference TRBV15 and TRBJ1-3): DAMVIQNPRYQVTQFGKPVTLSCSQTLNHNVMYWYQQKSSQAPKLLFHYYDKDFNNEADTPDNFQSRRPNTSFCFLDIRSPGLGDTAMYLCATSRDPGFSGNTIYFGEGSWLTVV.

The chain couples TRBV15 to TRBJ2-3; unclear D gene. Trimming removed 1 base at V and 3 bases at J, with 5 bases between. This CDR3 spans 13 amino acids. CDR1 LNHNV and CDR2 YYDKDF come from the germline V gene (reference sequence). For the CDR3, the DNA is TGTGCCACCAGCAGAGGGGAAACAGATACGCAGTATTTT. Its translation: CATSRGETDTQYF. The whole variable domain, filled in from reference TRBV15 and TRBJ2-3, reads DAMVIQNPRYQVTQFGKPVTLSCSQTLNHNVMYWYQQKSSQAPKLLFHYYDKDFNNEADTPDNFQSRRPNTSFCFLDIRSPGLGDTAMYLCATSRGETDTQYFGPGTRLTVL.

This clonotype was seen a few times. The rearrangement uses TRBV20-1 and TRBJ1-1, with D possibly TRBD1 on 5 matching bases. V lost 5 bases to trimming and J lost 13 bases, with 8 bases between them. CDR3 length: 8 residues. Germline V gene lookup returns CDR1 DFQATT and CDR2 SNEGSKA (reference sequence). The CDR3 here is CSAYRIFF. The DNA for the CDR3 is TGCAGTGCTTACAGGATTTTCTTT.

The rearrangement links TRBV28 to TRBJ1-5; 10 positions match TRBD1. The CDR3 covers 15 residues. Losses at the gene ends were 4 bases for V and 5 bases for J; bases not matched to a gene: 5. Germline CDR1 is MDHEN and CDR2 is SYDVKM. CDR3 sequence reads: CASSSAGTGDQPQHF. CDR3 in DNA: TGTGCCAGCAGTTCCGCCGGGACAGGGGATCAGCCCCAGCATTTT.

The chain carries TRBV6-5 and TRBJ2-7, with D tentatively TRBD2 (6 bases). The V gene's germline CDR1 is MNHEY and CDR2 SVGAGI. The CDR3 consists of 14 residues. Trimming pared 6 bases from V and 2 bases from J, leaving 14 bases between. CDR3 bases: TGTGCCAGCAGCCAGACTAGGGGACCCTACGAGCAGTACTTC. As protein: CASSQTRGPYEQYF.

The rearrangement joins TRBV6-2 or TRBV6-3 to TRBJ1-4, with 8 bases aligning to TRBD1. V lost 2 bases, J lost 8 bases, and 13 bases stayed unmatched. The germline V gene has CDR1 MNHEY and CDR2 SVGEGT. The CDR3 totals 17 residues. The CDR3 protein is CASSYSPGTGLREKLFF. The CDR3 DNA reads as TGTGCCAGCAGTTACAGTCCCGGGACAGGTTTAAGGGAAAAACTGTTTTTT.

The rearrangement links TRBV5-4 to TRBJ1-2; 10 nucleotides line up with TRBD1. This CDR3 comprises 14 residues. The germline V gene encodes CDR1 SGHNT and CDR2 YYREEE (reference sequence). V lost 4 bases to trimming and J lost 8 bases; unmatched junction nucleotides: 8. The CDR3 coding sequence is TGTGCCAGCAGCCTGACAGGGGGCGCGAGCGGCTACACCTTC. This gives the protein CASSLTGGASGYTF. Full variable domain (missing parts from reference TRBV5-4 and TRBJ1-2): ETGVTQSPTHLIKTRGQQVTLRCSSQSGHNTVSWYQQALGQGPQFIFQYYREEENGRGNFPPRFSGLQFPNYSSELNVNALELDDSALYLCASSLTGGASGYTFGSGTRLTVV.

This clonotype came up a few times. V is TRBV12-3 or TRBV12-4 and J is TRBJ1-1, with 7 bases that match TRBD1. The CDR3 contains 15 residues. Germline trimming cut 1 base from V and 0 bases from J; bases unmatched to any gene: 2. In DNA, the CDR3 is TGTGCCAGCAGTTTAGATGGGACAGTGAACACTGAAGCTTTCTTT. It codes for CASSLDGTVNTEAFF.

The gene calls are TRBV4-3 and TRBJ1-2; D call uncertain. Germline assignment: CDR1 LGHNA and CDR2 YSLEER. The CDR3 has 14 residues. Trimming pared 1 base from V and 6 bases from J, leaving 12 bases between. As DNA, the CDR3 is TGCGCCAGCAGCCAAGGTGCGGGAGGGAATGGCTACACCTTC. It encodes CASSQGAGGNGYTF.

The rearrangement links TRBV7-3 to TRBJ1-1; tentatively, D is TRBD1 (5 bases). Trimming shortened V by 1 base and J by 11 bases, and 17 bases separated the two germline ends. CDR1 and CDR2 from the germline V gene are SGHTA and FQGTGA. The CDR3 length is 14 residues. This CDR3 reads CASSLMGGELGAFF. The CDR3 nucleotides read TGTGCCAGCAGCTTAATGGGAGGGGAATTAGGGGCTTTCTTT.

This chain joins TRBV5-1 and TRBJ1-3; 7 bases line up with TRBD1. V lost 5 bases, J lost 0 bases, and 8 bases stayed unmatched. The V gene's germline CDR1 is SGHRS and CDR2 YFSETQ. This CDR3 has 16 residues. For the CDR3, the DNA is TGCGCCAGCAGGGACAGGACATCTTCCTCTGGAAACACCATATATTTT. It translates to CASRDRTSSSGNTIYF.

This sequence joins TRBV12-3 or TRBV12-4 and TRBJ1-1; 8 positions agree with TRBD1. The junction had 9 bases not matched to a gene; V was cut back by 5 bases and J by 1 base. The CDR3 loop spans 16 amino acids. The CDR3: CASSPRDRSRNTEAFF. CDR3 DNA: TGTGCCAGCAGTCCCCGGGACAGGAGCCGGAACACTGAAGCTTTCTTT.

The count of this clonotype is one. The V and J genes are TRBV6-5 and TRBJ1-6; 9 nucleotides align to TRBD1. The junction had 6 bases not matched to a gene; V was cut back by 6 bases and J by 9 bases. Germline V gene lookup returns CDR1 MNHEY and CDR2 SVGAGI. The CDR3 consists of 14 residues. This chain's CDR3 is CASSTDRGGSPLHF. DNA for the CDR3: TGTGCCAGCAGCACCGACAGGGGGGGTTCACCCCTCCACTTT.

The chain recombines TRBV27 with TRBJ1-5; TRBD1 agrees at 8 bases. J gave up 5 bases and V 7 bases, and 7 bases lay outside the gene matches. Per the germline V gene, CDR1 is MNHEY and CDR2 is SMNVEV (reference sequence). The length of the CDR3 is 14 residues. In DNA, the CDR3 is TGTGCCAGCAAGCAGGGGGCGGAATATCAGCCCCAGCATTTT. This codes for CASKQGAEYQPQHF.

The gene calls are TRBV7-8 and TRBJ1-5; D call uncertain. Germline V gives CDR1 SGHVS, CDR2 FQNEAQ. V shed 1 base and J shed 0 bases, with 13 bases lying between them. The CDR3 sequence is 17 residues long. The CDR3 DNA follows: TGTGCCAGCAGCTTAGGCGCCAGTACTTATAGCAATCAGCCCCAGCATTTT. It translates to CASSLGASTYSNQPQHF. Together with reference TRBV7-8 and TRBJ1-5, the CDR3 gives the full variable domain: GAGVSQSPRYKVAKRGQDVALRCDPISGHVSLFWYQQALGQGPEFLTYFQNEAQLDKSGLPSDRFFAERPEGSVSTLKIQRTQQEDSAVYLCASSLGASTYSNQPQHFGDGTRLSIL.

The V call is TRBV6-5, the J call TRBJ1-3; a weak D match, TRBD1 (6 bases). V was pared by 0 bases and J by 0 bases, with 15 bases between. Germline V lookup: CDR1 MNHEY, CDR2 SVGAGI. This CDR3 region has 18 residues. The CDR3 region is CASSYSFGGSRSGNTIYF. The CDR3, as DNA: TGTGCCAGCAGTTACTCGTTCGGGGGCAGCCGCTCTGGAAACACCATATATTTT.

The sample holds a few counts of this clonotype. The chain's CDR3 is CASSYLTGTGRANSPLHF. The CDR3 nucleotides are TGTGCCAGCAGTTACTTAACCGGGACAGGGAGGGCTAATTCACCCCTCCACTTT. The chain recombines TRBV6-5 with TRBJ1-6; 9 bases fit TRBD1. Trimming at V came to 1 base and at J to 6 bases, leaving 10 bases not matched to a gene. The germline CDR1 and CDR2 sequences are MNHEY and SVGAGI. The CDR3 is 18 residues long.

The sample holds a few counts of this clonotype. The rearrangement links TRBV18 to TRBJ1-2; TRBD1 agrees at 8 bases. The CDR3 has 14 amino acids. V lost 3 bases and J lost 4; bases outside the gene matches: 4. Germline CDR1 and CDR2: KGHSH and LQKENI. CDR3 DNA sequence: TGTGCCAGCTCACCTGACAGGGGAATCTATGGCTACACCTTC. Translating gives CASSPDRGIYGYTF.

DNA for the CDR3: TGCGCCAGCAGCTTGGATGGTCTGGGGGCGAACACCATATATTTT. It translates to CASSLDGLGANTIYF. V gene TRBV5-1 combines with J gene TRBJ1-3; tentatively, D is TRBD1 (6 bases). Trimming removed 0 bases at V and 7 bases at J, with 14 bases between. Germline assignment: CDR1 SGHRS and CDR2 YFSETQ. This CDR3 is built from 15 residues.

This clonotype has only a few counts. The chain combines TRBV20-1 with TRBJ1-4; D remains ambiguous. This CDR3 has 15 amino acids. CDR1 is DFQATT, CDR2 SNEGSKA, per germline (reference sequence). The V gene lost 0 bases and the J gene lost 3 bases, with 11 bases spanning the gap. CDR3 in DNA: TGCAGTGCTAGAGATCGGAGAGGAGCTAATGAAAAACTGTTTTTT. It is translated as CSARDRRGANEKLFF.

The chain is built from TRBV9 and TRBJ1-4, with 8 bases lining up with TRBD1. CDR3 length: 14 amino acids. CDR1 and CDR2 from the germline V gene are SGDLS and YYNGEE. The V segment lost 4 bases and the J segment 12 bases; nucleotides outside the gene matches: 11. Written as DNA, the CDR3 is TGTGCCAGCAGCCTGGGACAGGCGGAGGGGGAACTGTTTTTT. Protein product: CASSLGQAEGELFF.

In this sample, this clonotype turned up once. The chain carries TRBV7-9 and TRBJ2-1; 11 bases agree with TRBD2. CDR1 SEHNR and CDR2 FQNEAQ come from the germline V gene (reference sequence). J gave up 2 bases and V 3 bases, and 6 bases lay outside the gene matches. There are 17 residues in the CDR3. The CDR3 is CASSFTETSGAYNEQFF. For the CDR3, the DNA is TGTGCCAGCAGCTTTACTGAGACTAGCGGGGCCTACAATGAGCAGTTCTTC.

The table lists this clonotype with a count of one. The chain has TRBV7-9 and TRBJ2-3; D gene ambiguous. Trimming pared 1 base from V and 4 bases from J, leaving 12 bases between. CDR3 size: 15 residues. The germline gives CDR1 SEHNR, CDR2 FQNEAQ (reference sequence). This CDR3 reads CASSLDVSQADTQYF. In DNA form, the CDR3 reads TGTGCCAGCAGCTTAGACGTCAGCCAGGCAGATACGCAGTATTTT.

This chain's CDR3 is CASSLGQGRYSPLHF. CDR3 nucleotides: TGTGCCAGCAGCTTAGGACAGGGGAGGTATTCACCCCTCCACTTT. V and J are TRBV7-2 and TRBJ1-6; 8 nucleotides align to TRBD1. Germline CDR1 reads SGHTA; CDR2 reads FQGNSA. Trimming cost V 1 base and J 8 bases; bases outside gene matches: 4. The CDR3 is made up of 15 amino acids.

The V call is TRBV20-1, the J call TRBJ2-7, with D hard to call. The V gene's germline CDR1 is DFQATT and CDR2 SNEGSKA (reference sequence). The CDR3 runs to 12 residues. The CDR3 reads CRGIGQNYEQYF. CDR3 sequence (DNA): TGCAGAGGTATCGGCCAAAACTACGAGCAGTACTTC.

The rearrangement uses TRBV29-1 and TRBJ1-1, with D possibly matching TRBD1 (5 bases). V was clipped by 5 bases and J by 10 bases, with 14 bases between them. Germline loops: CDR1 SQVTM, CDR2 ANQGSEA. The CDR3 runs 11 residues. In DNA, the CDR3 is TGCAGCGTTCAAGGGTCGGGGGGAGCTTTCTTT. Amino acid sequence: CSVQGSGGAFF.

V and J are TRBV4-1 and TRBJ1-2; 9 bases line up with TRBD1. This CDR3 has 17 residues. J gave up 6 bases and V 3 bases, and 14 bases lay outside the gene matches. Germline V gene lookup returns CDR1 MGHRA and CDR2 YSYEKL. The CDR3 sequence: CASSHISRDRAGNGYTF. CDR3 coding DNA: TGCGCCAGCAGCCACATTTCCCGGGACAGGGCGGGTAATGGCTACACCTTC.

The gene calls are TRBV4-2 and TRBJ1-6, with D possibly TRBD1 on 5 matching bases. Per the germline V gene, CDR1 is LGHNA and CDR2 is YNFKEQ. V gave up 0 bases and J gave up 0 bases, with 12 bases separating them. The CDR3 totals 18 residues. The CDR3 sequence is CASSQDGAGISYNSPLHF. CDR3 sequence (DNA): TGTGCCAGCAGCCAAGATGGGGCCGGAATCTCCTATAATTCACCCCTCCACTTT.

Regarding this clonotype: The junction shows a germline mismatch at one end, possibly a read error. In nucleotides, the CDR3 is TGCGCCAGCAGTCCCCTGGGGGAGACCTACAATGAGCAGTTCTTC. It yields the protein CASSPLGETYNEQFF. The chain employs TRBV9 and TRBJ2-1; D is perhaps TRBD1 or TRBD2 (5 bases each). Germline loops: CDR1 SGDLS, CDR2 YYNGEE. The CDR3 totals 15 residues.